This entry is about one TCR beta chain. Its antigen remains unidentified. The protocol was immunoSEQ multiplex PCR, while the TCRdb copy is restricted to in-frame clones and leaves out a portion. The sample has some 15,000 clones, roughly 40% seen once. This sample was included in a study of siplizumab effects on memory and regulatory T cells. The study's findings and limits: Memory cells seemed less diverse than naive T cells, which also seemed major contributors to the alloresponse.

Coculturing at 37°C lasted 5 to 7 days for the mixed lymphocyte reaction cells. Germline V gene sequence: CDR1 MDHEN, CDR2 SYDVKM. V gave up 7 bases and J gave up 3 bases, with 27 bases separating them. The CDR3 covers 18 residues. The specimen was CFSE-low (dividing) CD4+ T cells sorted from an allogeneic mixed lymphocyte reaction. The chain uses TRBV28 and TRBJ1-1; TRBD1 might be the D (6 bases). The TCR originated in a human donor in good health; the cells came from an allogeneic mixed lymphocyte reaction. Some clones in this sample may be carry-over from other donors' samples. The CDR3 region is CASKIRGTGRGRDTEAFF. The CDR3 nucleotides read TGTGCCAGCAAGATTAGGGGAACAGGGCGTGGAAGGGACACTGAAGCTTTCTTT.